Sequencing of this TCR beta chain was carried out in a study of OX40 agonist ivuxolimab in advanced cancers. Study-wide findings and caveats: The work left the antigen specificity of expanded peripheral T cells undetermined. At 0.1 to 3.0 mg/kg, clonal expansion of CD4+ and CD8+ blood T cells had occurred by week 6.

For this clone: Its specificity is not known.

Germline CDR1 reads SEHNR; CDR2 reads FQNEAQ (reference sequence). Trimming stripped 9 bases from V and 0 bases from J, with 18 bases between. This CDR3 is built from 15 residues. Only in-frame clones appear in the TCRdb table, and some are missing; sequencing was by immunoSEQ multiplex PCR. The sample lists under 70,000 clones, around 83% occurring once. The receptor comes from an adult with an advanced solid tumor such as melanoma, head and neck, liver or kidney cancer. The source material was CD4+ or CD8+ T cells sorted from blood, sampled in a trial of the OX40 agonist ivuxolimab. The J gene is TRBJ2-7, the V gene TRBV7-9; the D gene is possibly TRBD2 (5 bases). CDR3 sequence: CASTIAGVDSYEQYF. CDR3 DNA sequence: TGTGCCAGTACCATAGCCGGGGTAGACTCCTACGAGCAGTACTTC.